A single sample is the source of the 11 T cell receptor beta chains below, sequenced in a study of blood T cell repertoires in COVID-19. TCRdb keeps only in-frame clones here, not all; method: immunoSEQ multiplex PCR. The table lists 150,000 to 190,000 clones, 76% of them singletons. What was sequenced was peripheral blood. Receptor source: a woman older than 75 with acute or convalescent COVID-19.

This clone was seen once. The V gene is TRBV19, the J gene TRBJ1-2; maybe TRBD1 (6 bases). The CDR3 totals 13 residues. Germline loops: CDR1 LNHDA, CDR2 SQIVND (reference sequence). V was trimmed by 5 bases and J by 4 bases, leaving 11 bases between them. The CDR3 coding sequence is TGTGCCAGTAGTCCCGTAGGGGGCTATGGCTACACCTTC. Protein sequence: CASSPVGGYGYTF.

The V gene is TRBV10-3, the J gene TRBJ1-1, with 9 bases lining up with TRBD1. The CDR3 is 16 amino acids. The ends lost 6 bases at V and 0 bases at J; junction bases unmatched: 8. Germline V gene lookup returns CDR1 ENHRY and CDR2 SYGVKD. CDR3 coding DNA: TGTGCCATCAGAGCCGGGACAGGGAACATGAACACTGAAGCTTTCTTT. It translates to CAIRAGTGNMNTEAFF.

This chain links TRBV7-8 with TRBJ2-5; TRBD2 aligns across 8 bases. Germline lookup yields CDR1 SGHVS and CDR2 FQNEAQ. Germline trimming cut 0 bases from V and 2 bases from J; bases unmatched to any gene: 8. The CDR3 runs to 17 residues. The CDR3 sequence is CASSLAGLAGAQETQYF. CDR3 nucleotide sequence: TGTGCCAGCAGCTTAGCGGGGCTAGCGGGCGCTCAAGAGACCCAGTACTTC.

The rearrangement uses TRBV7-8 and TRBJ1-1; 9 bases map to TRBD1. The length of the CDR3 is 12 residues. The trim removed 4 bases at V and 9 bases at J, leaving 3 bases unmatched. Germline V lookup: CDR1 SGHVS, CDR2 FQNEAQ. The CDR3 DNA reads as TGTGCCAGCAGCTACGACAGGGGGAAAGCTTTCTTT. Amino acids: CASSYDRGKAFF.

The V and J genes are TRBV20-1 and TRBJ2-3; 8 positions agree with TRBD2. J was trimmed by 3 bases and V by 3 bases; bases with no gene match: 11. The CDR3 sequence is 16 residues long. From germline, CDR1 is DFQATT and CDR2 SNEGSKA (reference sequence). In DNA form, the CDR3 reads TGCAGTGCTAGTATTCGGGCTAGCGGGCCGACAGATACGCAGTATTTT. This sequence encodes CSASIRASGPTDTQYF.

In DNA form, the CDR3 reads TGTGCCTGGAGTTTACTAGCGGGAAACATTCAGTACTTC. Its protein product is CAWSLLAGNIQYF. The chain carries TRBV30 and TRBJ2-4; 9 nucleotides match TRBD2. This CDR3 is 13 amino acids long. The V gene end was trimmed by 2 bases and the J gene end by 6 bases; junction bases not matched to a gene: 2. CDR1 is GTSNPN, CDR2 SVGIG, per germline (reference sequence).

The chain carries TRBV20-1 and TRBJ2-5; D remains ambiguous. The V end lost 3 bases, the J end lost 3 bases, and 11 bases lay between the germline ends. Germline CDR1 reads DFQATT; CDR2 reads SNEGSKA (reference sequence). CDR3 length: 13 amino acids. The CDR3 region is CSASRSGEETQYF. The CDR3, as DNA: TGCAGTGCTAGTCGTTCGGGTGAAGAGACCCAGTACTTC.

This clone was observed once. This chain links TRBV2 with TRBJ2-3, with D tentatively TRBD2 (5 bases). V lost 7 bases and J 0 bases, leaving 11 bases between the germline ends. This CDR3 is built from 14 residues. Germline V gene sequence: CDR1 SNHLY, CDR2 FYNNEI. CDR3 amino acids: CASILGLSTDTQYF. CDR3 DNA sequence: TGTGCCAGCATACTCGGACTGAGCACAGATACGCAGTATTTT.

The V call is TRBV28, the J call TRBJ1-2; 9 bases line up with TRBD1. There are 15 residues in the CDR3. Germline V CDR1 and CDR2: MDHEN, SYDVKM. Trimming removed 5 bases from V and 4 bases from J; junction bases left unmatched: 8. The DNA of the CDR3 is TGTGCCAGCAGTACCCGGACAGGGGCTGGCTATGGCTACACCTTC. Its translation is CASSTRTGAGYGYTF.

The genes are TRBV15 and TRBJ2-5, with 7 bases identical to TRBD2. The germline gives CDR1 LNHNV, CDR2 YYDKDF (reference sequence). The CDR3 is 17 amino acids. V was clipped by 1 base and J by 2 bases; unmatched bases: 10. This CDR3 is CATSRVRSGGEQETQYF. DNA for the CDR3: TGTGCCACCAGCAGAGTCAGGTCGGGGGGTGAACAAGAGACCCAGTACTTC.

The CDR3 is CSASKTSDTQYF. DNA for the CDR3: TGCAGTGCTAGTAAAACATCAGATACGCAGTATTTT. The chain links TRBV20-1 to TRBJ2-3; D is ambiguous. V was cut by 3 bases and J by 4 bases, with 8 bases left in between. This CDR3 has 12 amino acids. In germline, CDR1 is DFQATT, CDR2 SNEGSKA (reference sequence).